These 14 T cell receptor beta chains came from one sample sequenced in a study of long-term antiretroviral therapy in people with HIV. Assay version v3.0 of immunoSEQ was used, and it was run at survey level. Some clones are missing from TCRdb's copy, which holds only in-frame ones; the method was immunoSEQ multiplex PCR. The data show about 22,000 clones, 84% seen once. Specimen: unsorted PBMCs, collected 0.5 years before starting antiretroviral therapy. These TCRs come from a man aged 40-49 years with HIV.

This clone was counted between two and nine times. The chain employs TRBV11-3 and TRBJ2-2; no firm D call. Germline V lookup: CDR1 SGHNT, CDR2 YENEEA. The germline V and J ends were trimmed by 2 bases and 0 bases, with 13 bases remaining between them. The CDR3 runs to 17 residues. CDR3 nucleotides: TGTGCCAGCAGCTTATTTTCAGACGCTACGAACACCGGGGAGCTGTTTTTT. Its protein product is CASSLFSDATNTGELFF.

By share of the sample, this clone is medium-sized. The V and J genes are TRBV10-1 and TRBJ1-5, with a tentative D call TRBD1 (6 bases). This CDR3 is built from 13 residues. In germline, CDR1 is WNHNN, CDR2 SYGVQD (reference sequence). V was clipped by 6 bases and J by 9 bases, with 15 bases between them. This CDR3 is CASRKTGLWPQHF. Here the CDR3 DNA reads TGCGCCAGCAGAAAGACAGGCCTCTGGCCCCAGCATTTT.

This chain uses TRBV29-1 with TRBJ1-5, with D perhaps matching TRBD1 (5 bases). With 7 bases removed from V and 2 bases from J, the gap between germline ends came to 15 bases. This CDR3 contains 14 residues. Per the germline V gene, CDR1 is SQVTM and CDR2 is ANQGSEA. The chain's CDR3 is CSDAGRGGNQPQHF. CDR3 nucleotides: TGCAGCGATGCGGGAAGGGGTGGCAATCAGCCCCAGCATTTT.

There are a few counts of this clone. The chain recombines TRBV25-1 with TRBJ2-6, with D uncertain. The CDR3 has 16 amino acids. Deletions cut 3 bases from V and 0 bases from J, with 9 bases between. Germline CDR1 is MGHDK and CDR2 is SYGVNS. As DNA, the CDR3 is TGTGCCAGCAGTGATTCCGGGTACTCTGGGGCCAACGTCCTGACTTTC. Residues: CASSDSGYSGANVLTF.

The chain's CDR3 is CASSGPGAPRYNEQFF. DNA for the CDR3: TGTGCCAGCAGCGGACCGGGGGCCCCCCGATACAATGAGCAGTTCTTC. This chain uses TRBV9 with TRBJ2-1, with D perhaps given as TRBD1 or TRBD2 (6 bases each). With 3 bases removed from V and 4 bases from J, the gap between germline ends came to 17 bases. This CDR3 region has 16 residues. CDR1 is SGDLS and CDR2 is YYNGEE in the germline V gene. Full variable domain (missing parts from reference TRBV9 and TRBJ2-1): DSGVTQTPKHLITATGQRVTLRCSPRSGDLSVYWYQQSLDQGLQFLIQYYNGEERAKGNILERFSAQQFPDLHSELNLSSLELGDSALYFCASSGPGAPRYNEQFFGPGTRLTVL.

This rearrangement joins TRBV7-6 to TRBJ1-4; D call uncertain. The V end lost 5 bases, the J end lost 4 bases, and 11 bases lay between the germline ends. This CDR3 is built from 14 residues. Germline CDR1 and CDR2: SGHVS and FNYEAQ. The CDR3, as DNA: TGTGCCAGCAGCCTGCGGGCTTATAATGAAAAACTGTTTTTT. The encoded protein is CASSLRAYNEKLFF.

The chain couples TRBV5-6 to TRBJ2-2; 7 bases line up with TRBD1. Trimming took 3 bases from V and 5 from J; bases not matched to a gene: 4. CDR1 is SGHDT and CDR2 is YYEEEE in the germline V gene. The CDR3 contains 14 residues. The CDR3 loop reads CASSWATGTGELFF. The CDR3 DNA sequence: TGTGCCAGCAGCTGGGCGACAGGGACCGGGGAGCTGTTTTTT.

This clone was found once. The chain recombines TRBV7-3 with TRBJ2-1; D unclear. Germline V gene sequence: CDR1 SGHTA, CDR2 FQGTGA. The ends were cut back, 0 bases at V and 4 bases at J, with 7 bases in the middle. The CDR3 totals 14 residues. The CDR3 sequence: CASSLTPRYNEQFF. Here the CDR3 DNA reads TGTGCCAGCAGCTTAACTCCCCGTTACAATGAGCAGTTCTTC.

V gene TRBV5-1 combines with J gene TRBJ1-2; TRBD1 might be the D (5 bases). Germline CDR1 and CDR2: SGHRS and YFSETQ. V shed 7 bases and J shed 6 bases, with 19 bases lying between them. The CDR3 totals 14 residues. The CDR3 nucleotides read TGCGCCAGCTCCCGGGGTGGTCAGGGCGATGGCTACACCTTC. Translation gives CASSRGGQGDGYTF.

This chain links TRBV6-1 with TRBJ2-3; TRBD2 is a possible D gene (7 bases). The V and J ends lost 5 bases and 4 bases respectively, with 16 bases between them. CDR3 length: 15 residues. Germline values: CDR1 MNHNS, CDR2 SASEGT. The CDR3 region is CASSQQRGGPDTQYF. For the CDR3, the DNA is TGTGCCAGCAGTCAACAAAGGGGGGGCCCAGATACGCAGTATTTT.

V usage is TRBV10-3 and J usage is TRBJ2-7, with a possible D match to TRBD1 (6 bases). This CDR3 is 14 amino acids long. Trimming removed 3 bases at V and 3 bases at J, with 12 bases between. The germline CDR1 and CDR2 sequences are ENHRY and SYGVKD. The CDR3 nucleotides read TGTGCCATCAGTGATACCGGGACAAACTACGAGCAGTACTTC. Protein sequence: CAISDTGTNYEQYF.

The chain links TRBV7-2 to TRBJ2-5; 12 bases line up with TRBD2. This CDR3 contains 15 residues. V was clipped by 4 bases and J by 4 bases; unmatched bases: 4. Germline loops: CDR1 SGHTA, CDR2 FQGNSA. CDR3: CASSSTSGGVETQYF. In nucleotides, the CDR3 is TGTGCCAGCAGCTCGACTAGCGGGGGTGTAGAGACCCAGTACTTC.

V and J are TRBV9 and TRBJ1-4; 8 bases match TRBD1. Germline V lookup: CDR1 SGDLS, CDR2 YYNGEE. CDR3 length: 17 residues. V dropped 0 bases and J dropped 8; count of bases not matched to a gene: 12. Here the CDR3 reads CASSVGPPGGAEEKLFF. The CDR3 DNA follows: TGTGCCAGCAGCGTAGGGCCCCCAGGGGGCGCTGAGGAAAAACTGTTTTTT.

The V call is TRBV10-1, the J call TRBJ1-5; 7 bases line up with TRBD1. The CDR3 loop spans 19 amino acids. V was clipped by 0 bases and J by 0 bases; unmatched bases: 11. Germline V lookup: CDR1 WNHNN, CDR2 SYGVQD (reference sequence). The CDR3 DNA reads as TGCGCCAGCAGTGAGTCTCCACCTGGACAGGTACATAGCAATCAGCCCCAGCATTTT. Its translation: CASSESPPGQVHSNQPQHF.